This T cell receptor (beta chain) was recorded in a study of a mutant IDH1 vaccine in newly diagnosed glioma. On this clone: The antigen is unknown.

The time point was: week 23, last vaccination. It was 300 ug of mutant IDH1 20-mer peptide that made up each vaccine dose, given with topical imiquimod. V was shortened by 4 bases and J by 1 base, with 8 bases between the two germline ends. Germline CDR1 and CDR2: SGDLS and YYNGEE. The CDR3 contains 13 residues. Sequenced by immunoSEQ multiplex PCR; TCRdb stores in-frame clones only, minus some. This table has 25,000 to 30,000 clones, about four fifths appearing once. The rearrangement joins TRBV9 to TRBJ1-2; D is unclear. Here the sequenced sample was PBMCs, taken from a glioma patient whose treatment included an IDH1 peptide vaccine. This clonotype originated in a woman between 25 and 40 years old with glioma. The CDR3 DNA follows: TGTGCCAGCAGCCCGACCCTTAACTATGGCTACACCTTC. Translated, it gives CASSPTLNYGYTF.